The clone carrying this TCR beta chain was counted a few times. This entry comes from a study of blood T cell repertoires in COVID-19. Trimming left V 7 bases short and J 0 bases short, with 13 bases between. The germline gives CDR1 SNHLY, CDR2 FYNNEI. The CDR3 covers 14 residues. Profiling relied on immunoSEQ multiplex PCR, and the TCRdb table lists in-frame clones only, not all of them. The sample holds under 300,000 clones, around 85% seen once. The sequenced sample consisted of peripheral blood. The TCR was taken from a man in his sixties with acute or convalescent COVID-19. The chain combines TRBV2 with TRBJ2-7; D remains unclear. The CDR3 here is CASTFSNLSYEQYF. In DNA form, the CDR3 reads TGTGCCAGCACGTTCTCTAACCTCTCCTACGAGCAGTACTTC.